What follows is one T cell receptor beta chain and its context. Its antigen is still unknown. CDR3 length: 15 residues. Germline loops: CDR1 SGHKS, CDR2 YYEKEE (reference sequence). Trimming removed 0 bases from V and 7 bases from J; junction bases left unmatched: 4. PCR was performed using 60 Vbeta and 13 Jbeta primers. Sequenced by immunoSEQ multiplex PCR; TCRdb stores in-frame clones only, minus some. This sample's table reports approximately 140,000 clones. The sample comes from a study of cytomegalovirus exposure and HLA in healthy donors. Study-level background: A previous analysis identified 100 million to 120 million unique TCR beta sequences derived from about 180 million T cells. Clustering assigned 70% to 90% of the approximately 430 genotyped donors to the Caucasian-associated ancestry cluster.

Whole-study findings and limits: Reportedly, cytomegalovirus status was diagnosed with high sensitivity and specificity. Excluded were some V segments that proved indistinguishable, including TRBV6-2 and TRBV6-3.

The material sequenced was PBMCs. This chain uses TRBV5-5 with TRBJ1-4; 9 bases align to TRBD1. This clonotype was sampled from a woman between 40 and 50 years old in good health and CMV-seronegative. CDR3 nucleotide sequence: TGTGCCAGCAGCTTGGGACAGGGGGGCGGTGAAAAACTGTTTTTT. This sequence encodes CASSLGQGGGEKLFF.